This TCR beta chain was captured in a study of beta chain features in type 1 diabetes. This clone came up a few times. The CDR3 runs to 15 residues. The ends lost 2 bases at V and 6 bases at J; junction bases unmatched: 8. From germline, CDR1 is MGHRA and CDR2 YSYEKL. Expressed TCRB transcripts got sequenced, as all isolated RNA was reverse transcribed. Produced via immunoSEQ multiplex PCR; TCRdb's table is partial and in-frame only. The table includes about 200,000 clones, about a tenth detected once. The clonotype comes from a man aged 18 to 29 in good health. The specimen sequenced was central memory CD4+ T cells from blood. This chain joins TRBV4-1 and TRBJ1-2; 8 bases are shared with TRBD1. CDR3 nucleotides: TGCGCCAGCAGCCAATTCCGACAGGGGATGGATGGCTACACCTTC. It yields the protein CASSQFRQGMDGYTF.